These T cell receptor beta chains were read from a single sample in a study of T cells after yellow fever vaccination. TCRdb used MiXCR to reprocess the 5' RACE reads, holding one entry per CDR3 protein. The repertoire includes some 390,000 distinct CDR3 sequences, roughly 6.2% of them detected once, and approximately 15% sits in the top ten. This specimen was PBMCs, taken 5 days after the yellow fever booster vaccination. The receptors come from a man aged 30-40 years who received the YFV17D yellow fever vaccine. Both conserved end residues are part of each CDR3. A D gene is named only where the DNA matches it firmly. A row's size may be missing; if present it is once, few, many or a size class.

DNA,CDR3,D,size,V,J
TGTGCCAGCAGTCGCGATTTCGGGGAGCTGTTTTTT,CASSRDFGELFF,-,many,TRBV6-5,TRBJ2-2
TGTGCCAGCAGCTTAGCTAGCGGATGGGGGGAGACCCAGTACTTC,CASSLASGWGETQYF,-,many,TRBV7-2,TRBJ2-5
TGTGCCAGCAGCTTTAAACTTAACACCGGGGAGCTGTTTTTT,CASSFKLNTGELFF,-,many,TRBV5-4,TRBJ2-2
TGCAGTGCTAGAGTGCGGGTCAATTACAATGAGCAGTTCTTC,CSARVRVNYNEQFF,-,many,TRBV20-1,TRBJ2-1
TGTGCCAGCAGCTTAGGATGGACTAGTGGCAATGAGCAGTTCTTC,CASSLGWTSGNEQFF,TRBD2,-,TRBV7-9,TRBJ2-1
TGTGCCATCAGCCCAGACCAAGAGACCCAGTACTTC,CAISPDQETQYF,-,few,TRBV10-3,TRBJ2-5
TGTGCCATCAACGCCGACGGTTTCCAGCCCCAGCATTTT,CAINADGFQPQHF,-,-,TRBV10-3,TRBJ1-5
TGTGCCAGCAGTCGACAGCTTAGCGCCGGGGAGCTGTTTTTT,CASSRQLSAGELFF,-,many,TRBV6-2/TRBV6-3,TRBJ2-2
TGTGCCAGCAGTTTTAATGCCGAGCAGTACTTC,CASSFNAEQYF,-,-,TRBV28,TRBJ2-7
TGTGCCAGCAGCTCTTGGACTAGCGGGGAGGGACGGCAGTTCTTC,CASSSWTSGEGRQFF,TRBD2,few,TRBV3-1,TRBJ2-1
TGCAGTGCTAGAGGAGGTCTCAGGGTAGCGGGAGAAGGAGAGACCCAGTACTTC,CSARGGLRVAGEGETQYF,TRBD2,few,TRBV20-1,TRBJ2-5
TGTGCCAGCAGAGCCCGGACAGGGTCTCTTCCAGAGACCCAGTACTTC,CASRARTGSLPETQYF,TRBD1,-,TRBV7-2,TRBJ2-5
TGTGCCAGCAGTTACCCCGAGCGGGAGCCCTCCTACGAGCAGTACTTC,CASSYPEREPSYEQYF,TRBD2,-,TRBV6-5,TRBJ2-7
TGTGCCAGCAGCTTAGTGGACAATACCTACGAGCAGTACTTC,CASSLVDNTYEQYF,-,few,TRBV7-9,TRBJ2-7
TGTGCCAGCAGTTACCGCGACAGGGGTTGGAACACCGGGGAGCTGTTTTTT,CASSYRDRGWNTGELFF,TRBD1,few,TRBV5-6,TRBJ2-2
TGTGCCAGCAGCCCGCTGGATCTGGGGGTTGGGGAGACCCAGTACTTC,CASSPLDLGVGETQYF,-,few,TRBV11-2,TRBJ2-5
TGTGCCAGTAGGAGGTCTAGCGGATTGTACGAGCAGTACTTC,CASRRSSGLYEQYF,TRBD2,few,TRBV19,TRBJ2-7
TGCAGTGCTAGATCTCCCGGGACTGGCAATGAGCAGTTCTTC,CSARSPGTGNEQFF,-,-,TRBV20-1,TRBJ2-1
TGTGCCATCAAAACCGGAGGATCCGAGCAGTACTTC,CAIKTGGSEQYF,-,few,TRBV10-3,TRBJ2-7
TGCAGTGCTAGCGGGACTACTTCTGGGGCCAACGTCCTGACTTTC,CSASGTTSGANVLTF,TRBD2,few,TRBV20-1,TRBJ2-6
TGCAGTGCTAGAGATGCCCTCACTGCCGGGACAGGGGATTCACCCCTCCACTTT,CSARDALTAGTGDSPLHF,TRBD1,few,TRBV20-1,TRBJ1-6
TGTGCCAGCAGCTTAACAACTAGCGGAGATACGCAGTATTTT,CASSLTTSGDTQYF,TRBD2,-,TRBV7-8,TRBJ2-3
TGTGCCAGCAGCCACCAGAGCCGCGGCGAGCAGTACTTC,CASSHQSRGEQYF,-,many,TRBV3-1,TRBJ2-7
TGCAGTGCTAGGTTAGGTACCGGGGAGCTGTTTTTT,CSARLGTGELFF,-,many,TRBV20-1,TRBJ2-2
TGTGCCAGCAGTTTTTCACAGAATTACGAGCAGTACTTC,CASSFSQNYEQYF,-,-,TRBV12-3/TRBV12-4,TRBJ2-7
TGTGCCAGCCTACGCTCGACTAGCTCCTACAATGAGCAGTTCTTC,CASLRSTSSYNEQFF,-,-,TRBV5-5,TRBJ2-1
TGTGCCAGCAGTCGAGACCCCCGGAGGACTGACACGCAGTATTTT,CASSRDPRRTDTQYF,-,many,TRBV28,TRBJ2-3
TGCAGTGCTAGACCGCGGAGCTCCTACAATGAGCAGTTCTTC,CSARPRSSYNEQFF,-,-,TRBV20-1,TRBJ2-1
TGTGCCAGCAGCGTAGGCGGGAGCACTGAAGCTTTCTTT,CASSVGGSTEAFF,-,many,TRBV9,TRBJ1-1
TGTGCCAGCAGCCAAGAGGGCTGGGAGACAGCTTTCTTT,CASSQEGWETAFF,-,many,TRBV14,TRBJ1-1
TGTGCCAGCACCAGACTAGGGGGCAATGAGCAGTTCTTC,CASTRLGGNEQFF,-,few,TRBV6-6,TRBJ2-1
TGTGCCACCAGCAGCAGGTCCACTGGGGAGCTGTTTTTT,CATSSRSTGELFF,-,many,TRBV15,TRBJ2-2
TGCGCCAGCAGCTTCGGGGTGGACTACGAGCAGTACTTC,CASSFGVDYEQYF,-,-,TRBV5-1,TRBJ2-7
TGTGCCAGCAGTTATGGGTTCATCCGGGACAGGGTTTACGAGCAGTACTTC,CASSYGFIRDRVYEQYF,TRBD1,many,TRBV6-5,TRBJ2-7
TGTGCCAGCAGCCAGGGACTAGCGGGAGGAGTAGATACGCAGTATTTT,CASSQGLAGGVDTQYF,TRBD2,-,TRBV7-8,TRBJ2-3
TGTGCCAGCAGTGTTGTTGGACAGGGGCCTTTACCGCTCTCCTACGAGCAGTACTTC,CASSVVGQGPLPLSYEQYF,TRBD1,many,TRBV11-1,TRBJ2-7
TGTGCCAGCAGCGGCCCCCGGCGGGACAATGAGCAGTTCTTC,CASSGPRRDNEQFF,-,-,TRBV9,TRBJ2-1
TGCGCCAGCAGCCAGGACGTAGCGGGAGGGTCCCCAAGCTACAATGAGCAGTTCTTC,CASSQDVAGGSPSYNEQFF,TRBD2,-,TRBV4-3,TRBJ2-1
TGTGCCAGCAGTTACGGGGAGCCACCGTCGGATACGCAGTATTTT,CASSYGEPPSDTQYF,-,-,TRBV6-5,TRBJ2-3
TGTGCCATCAGTGTCCCGGGTCCAGCGGGGGAGACCCAGTACTTC,CAISVPGPAGETQYF,TRBD2,many,TRBV10-3,TRBJ2-5
TGCAGCGTTGAGGACGGGGAGCGGCGGGGTAACTATGGCTACACCTTC,CSVEDGERRGNYGYTF,-,-,TRBV29-1,TRBJ1-2
TGTGCCAGCAACATGGGGACAGGCTACGAGCAGTACTTC,CASNMGTGYEQYF,TRBD1,few,TRBV7-6,TRBJ2-7
TGTGCCACCAGTGTCGGGAGCACAGATACGCAGTATTTT,CATSVGSTDTQYF,-,-,TRBV24-1,TRBJ2-3
TGCAGTGCCGCCCTTAAGGGGGCAAGCTACGAGCAGTACTTC,CSAALKGASYEQYF,TRBD1,-,TRBV20-1,TRBJ2-7
TGTGCCAGCAGAAAGATCCGGAACACCGGGGAGCTGTTTTTT,CASRKIRNTGELFF,-,many,TRBV6-2/TRBV6-3,TRBJ2-2
TGCGCCAGCAGCTTGGCGACCACAGATACGCAGTATTTT,CASSLATTDTQYF,-,few,TRBV5-1,TRBJ2-3
TGTGCCAGCAGCCCACCCCGGACAGGAGCCATGGTGACCCAGTACTTC,CASSPPRTGAMVTQYF,TRBD1,few,TRBV7-9,TRBJ2-5
TGTGCCAGCGGACGGACAGGACCTCCCGGGGAGCTGTTTTTT,CASGRTGPPGELFF,TRBD1,few,TRBV6-1,TRBJ2-2
TGTGCCAGCAGCGTGTTAGAGGGATCGCCCCAGTACTTC,CASSVLEGSPQYF,-,few,TRBV9,TRBJ2-5
TGCGCCAGTAAACGCATAGCGGGAGGTCAAGAGACCCAGTACTTC,CASKRIAGGQETQYF,TRBD2,-,TRBV5-1,TRBJ2-5
TGTGCCAGCAGTGACCAGGTTAGAGCCTCGGGGGCCAACGTCCTGACTTTC,CASSDQVRASGANVLTF,-,few,TRBV27,TRBJ2-6
TGCAGCAGGTCGGGACAGGGGCGGGAGACCCAGTACTTC,CSRSGQGRETQYF,TRBD1,few,TRBV20-1,TRBJ2-5
TGTGCCAGCTCTAAGGGGGCCACATCCTACGAGCAGTACTTC,CASSKGATSYEQYF,TRBD1,many,TRBV6-1,TRBJ2-7
TGTGCCAGCTCACCAGCGATAAGCAACTCCTACAATGAGCAGTTCTTC,CASSPAISNSYNEQFF,-,many,TRBV18,TRBJ2-1
TGCAGCGTTGTGGGCTACACCTTC,CSVVGYTF,-,many,TRBV29-1,TRBJ1-2
TGCAGTGCTAGTGAGGGGAGCACCGGGGAGCTGTTTTTT,CSASEGSTGELFF,-,many,TRBV20-1,TRBJ2-2
TGTGCCAGCAGCCGTACAGGGGACCCCAATCAGCCCCAGCATTTT,CASSRTGDPNQPQHF,TRBD1,-,TRBV7-9,TRBJ1-5
TGTGCCAGCAAGGATCGGCAGGGGAGGAATGAGCAGTTCTTC,CASKDRQGRNEQFF,-,many,TRBV6-1,TRBJ2-1